The text below deals with one TCR beta chain. The CDR3 length is 13 residues. V dropped 2 bases and J dropped 4 bases, with 8 bases sitting between them. Germline CDR1 and CDR2: SNHLY and FYNNEI. Original processing methods: Nucleated cell counts were estimated from reference gene primer amplification. Repertoires were generated with immunoSEQ multiplex PCR, while TCRdb's copy carries only in-frame clones and drops some. V and J calls plus clone size are reproduced from that table; the DNA served to infer D and trimming. The table lists roughly 700,000 clones, about 90% of them singletons, with roughly 0.25% in the top ten. The data belong to a study of blood T cell repertoires in COVID-19. As for the study in general: The cDNA or gDNA used as material had been derived from T cells, B-cell-depleted T cells, or PBMCs.

The chain employs TRBV2 and TRBJ1-2; D gene unclear. Sequenced sample: peripheral blood. This TCR derives from a woman aged 18-29 years with acute or convalescent COVID-19. The CDR3 DNA sequence: TGTGCCAGCAGTGAATCCCAGTTCTATGGCTACACCTTC. It specifies CASSESQFYGYTF.